These 27 T cell receptor beta chains were all obtained from the same sample, sequenced in a study of shared clonotypes between healthy human individuals. The table came from immunoSEQ multiplex PCR; TCRdb's copy has only in-frame clones and leaves some out. The sample records millions of clones, more than 85% being singletons. Sequencing was done on a sample of naive CD4+ T cells from PBMCs. Subset specified: CD45RA+ positively selected. These receptors all stem from a man between 18 and 29 years old in good health. Some clones in this sample may be carry-over from other donors' samples.

The chain uses TRBV5-1 and TRBJ2-1; D perhaps matches TRBD1 (6 bases). Germline V gene sequence: CDR1 SGHRS, CDR2 YFSETQ. CDR3 length: 17 residues. Trimming shortened V by 1 base and J by 0 bases, and 14 bases separated the two germline ends. This CDR3 is CASSLIPKDSSYNEQFF. CDR3 nucleotides: TGCGCCAGCAGCTTGATTCCAAAGGACAGCTCCTACAATGAGCAGTTCTTC.

The rearrangement joins TRBV6-6 to TRBJ2-5; 10 nucleotides agree with TRBD2. Germline V gene sequence: CDR1 MNHNY, CDR2 SVGAGI (reference sequence). V dropped 6 bases and J dropped 3; count of bases not matched to a gene: 10. The CDR3 runs to 16 residues. The CDR3 sequence is CASSNPLAGDKETQYF. CDR3 coding DNA: TGTGCCAGCAGCAATCCTCTAGCGGGAGACAAAGAGACCCAGTACTTC.

This clone was seen once. The chain carries TRBV4-1 and TRBJ2-5; 9 bases match TRBD2. The CDR3 is made up of 16 amino acids. J gave up 6 bases and V 4 bases, and 12 bases lay outside the gene matches. Germline V lookup: CDR1 MGHRA, CDR2 YSYEKL. CDR3 DNA sequence: TGCGCCAGCAGCCCAAAGGGTCTAGCGGGAATAAAGACCCAGTACTTC. This translates into CASSPKGLAGIKTQYF.

This clone was seen a few times. The chain links TRBV15 to TRBJ1-1; D gene uncertain. Germline loops: CDR1 LNHNV, CDR2 YYDKDF (reference sequence). Trimming shortened V by 0 bases and J by 6 bases, and 5 bases separated the two germline ends. This CDR3 has 12 residues. CDR3 loop: CATSRDRAEAFF. CDR3 sequence (DNA): TGTGCCACCAGCAGAGATCGGGCTGAAGCTTTCTTT.

V and J are TRBV5-6 and TRBJ1-4; no reliable D call. The CDR3 has 14 amino acids. Germline CDR1 is SGHDT and CDR2 is YYEEEE. V was trimmed by 4 bases and J by 3 bases, leaving 10 bases between them. The DNA of the CDR3 is TGTGCCAGCAGCCCCGGGCTGGCTAATGAAAAACTGTTTTTT. Translated: CASSPGLANEKLFF.

V gene TRBV6-5 combines with J gene TRBJ2-7; TRBD1 is a possible D gene (6 bases). The CDR3 spans 13 residues. Germline V gene lookup returns CDR1 MNHEY and CDR2 SVGAGI. The V gene lost 5 bases and the J gene lost 3 bases, with 11 bases spanning the gap. CDR3 nucleotides: TGTGCCAGCAGTCCCCAGGGGAACTACGAGCAGTACTTC. It yields the protein CASSPQGNYEQYF.

Here the CDR3 reads CASSDYRGTGNTIYF. The CDR3 nucleotides are TGTGCCAGCAGCGATTACAGGGGGACTGGAAACACCATATATTTT. The chain joins TRBV9 to TRBJ1-3, with 8 bases that match TRBD1. This CDR3 has 15 residues. Trimming took 3 bases from V and 2 from J; bases not matched to a gene: 4. Germline V lookup: CDR1 SGDLS, CDR2 YYNGEE.

This clone has a handful of counts. The chain carries TRBV20-1 and TRBJ1-1; no clear D. Germline CDR1 reads DFQATT; CDR2 reads SNEGSKA (reference sequence). This CDR3 contains 11 residues. V shed 6 bases and J shed 10 bases, with 15 bases lying between them. The CDR3 sequence is CSAPSGVAAFF. Written as DNA, the CDR3 is TGCAGTGCCCCTTCCGGGGTTGCAGCTTTCTTT.

Remarks on this clone: Other DNA variants within this sample encode the same CDR3. The genes are TRBV18 and TRBJ2-7; D might be TRBD2 (6 bases). Germline V gene lookup returns CDR1 KGHSH and CDR2 LQKENI. V was cut by 6 bases and J by 3 bases, with 18 bases left in between. This CDR3 spans 15 amino acids. The DNA of the CDR3 is TGTGCCAGCTCGCCCGCGGGGCTAGCTGGCTACGAGCAGTACTTC. It yields the protein CASSPAGLAGYEQYF.

The V gene is TRBV5-6, the J gene TRBJ1-3; D is undetermined. There are 14 residues in the CDR3. CDR1 and CDR2 from the germline V gene are SGHDT and YYEEEE. Trimming took off 1 base at V and 6 bases at J, with 11 bases between the two ends. The CDR3 nucleotides read TGTGCCAGCAGCTTGCCCCAGAGGGAAAACACCATATATTTT. Its translation is CASSLPQRENTIYF.

This rearrangement joins TRBV2 to TRBJ1-2; tentative D call: TRBD1 (5 bases). Germline values: CDR1 SNHLY, CDR2 FYNNEI. The CDR3 consists of 14 residues. Trimming stripped 6 bases from V and 7 bases from J, with 18 bases between. DNA for the CDR3: TGTGCCAGCAGCCTAACCCGGGGGAGTGGTGGCTACACCTTC. Amino acids: CASSLTRGSGGYTF.

The chain joins TRBV7-2 to TRBJ1-1, with TRBD1 as a possible D gene (5 bases). V lost 2 bases and J lost 5, with 12 bases in between. Germline V lookup: CDR1 SGHTA, CDR2 FQGNSA. The CDR3 spans 14 residues. The CDR3 nucleotides read TGTGCCAGCAGCTTAAGAGGGGTAGAAACTGAAGCTTTCTTT. Its protein is CASSLRGVETEAFF. The full variable domain, in which reference TRBV7-2 and TRBJ1-1 provide the parts outside the CDR3, is GAGVSQSPSNKVTEKGKDVELRCDPISGHTALYWYRQSLGQGLEFLIYFQGNSAPDKSGLPSDRFSAERTGGSVSTLTIQRTQQEDSAVYLCASSLRGVETEAFFGQGTRLTVV.

The gene calls are TRBV11-2 and TRBJ1-2; D call uncertain. The germline gives CDR1 SGHAT, CDR2 FQNNGV. The CDR3 length is 15 residues. Trimming cost V 1 base and J 4 bases, with 13 bases left between them. CDR3 nucleotides: TGTGCCAGCAGCTTAGGGGTCCCCAGAGGCTATGGCTACACCTTC. This encodes CASSLGVPRGYGYTF.

The chain recombines TRBV4-1 with TRBJ1-2; no definite D call. This CDR3 comprises 19 residues. Germline V lookup: CDR1 MGHRA, CDR2 YSYEKL. Trimming shortened V by 1 base and J by 4 bases, and 25 bases separated the two germline ends. CDR3 sequence: CASSQAARELAGFLYGYTF. CDR3 bases: TGCGCCAGCAGCCAAGCGGCTCGTGAATTAGCGGGATTTCTCTATGGCTACACCTTC.

The chain combines TRBV9 with TRBJ2-1; 9 nucleotides align to TRBD2. This CDR3 is built from 15 residues. With 0 bases clipped from V and 5 bases from J, the junction kept 3 bases outside the gene matches. The germline gives CDR1 SGDLS, CDR2 YYNGEE. CDR3 sequence: CASSVGREGHNEQFF. The CDR3 bases are TGTGCCAGCAGCGTAGGGCGGGAGGGCCACAATGAGCAGTTCTTC.

A word on this clone: One junction end disagrees with the germline gene, perhaps due to a read error. The J gene is TRBJ2-1, the V gene TRBV6-5; tentatively, D is TRBD2 (5 bases). CDR3 size: 16 residues. Looked up from germline, CDR1 is MNHEY and CDR2 is SVGAGI. CDR3 in DNA: TGTGCCAGCAGATACTCGGGGAAGAGCTCCTACAATGAGCAGTTCTTC. This sequence encodes CASRYSGKSSYNEQFF.

There are a few counts of this clone. This sample includes further DNA sequences coding for the same CDR3. The genes are TRBV7-9 and TRBJ1-1; D unresolved. The CDR3 consists of 13 residues. Trimming pared 0 bases from V and 1 base from J, leaving 3 bases between. CDR1 and CDR2 (germline): SEHNR, FQNEAQ (reference sequence). The chain's CDR3 is CASSLAENTEAFF. The CDR3 DNA sequence: TGTGCCAGCAGCTTAGCAGAGAACACTGAAGCTTTCTTT.

The J gene is TRBJ1-2, the V gene TRBV7-6, with D tentatively TRBD1 (5 bases). Trimming removed 3 bases at V and 7 bases at J, with 9 bases between. Germline CDR1 is SGHVS and CDR2 is FNYEAQ. This CDR3 is built from 12 residues. The CDR3 protein is CASSFRDGGYTF. Written as DNA, the CDR3 is TGTGCCAGCAGCTTCAGGGATGGTGGCTACACCTTC.

V and J are TRBV5-6 and TRBJ2-2, with D unresolved. The CDR3 totals 13 residues. CDR1 is SGHDT and CDR2 is YYEEEE in the germline V gene. Trimming pared 3 bases from V and 2 bases from J, leaving 5 bases between. This CDR3 reads CASSSFNTGELFF. CDR3 in DNA: TGTGCCAGCAGCTCCTTTAACACCGGGGAGCTGTTTTTT. Full variable domain (outside the CDR3, taken from reference TRBV5-6 and TRBJ2-2): DAGVTQSPTHLIKTRGQQVTLRCSPKSGHDTVSWYQQALGQGPQFIFQYYEEEERQRGNFPDRFSGHQFPNYSSELNVNALLLGDSALYLCASSSFNTGELFFGEGSRLTVL.

The rearrangement joins TRBV27 to TRBJ1-2, with D hard to call. V lost 3 bases and J 5 bases, leaving 10 bases between the germline ends. The CDR3 loop spans 13 amino acids. Germline CDR1 is MNHEY and CDR2 is SMNVEV (reference sequence). The CDR3 here is CASSFLIGYGYTF. The CDR3 coding sequence is TGTGCCAGCAGTTTCCTAATCGGGTATGGCTACACCTTC.

CDR3 bases: TGTGCCAGTACTGGGTTAGGGAACAATCAGCCCCAGCATTTT. Translating it yields CASTGLGNNQPQHF. This chain links TRBV19 with TRBJ1-5, with D unresolved. V lost 7 bases to trimming and J lost 3 bases, with 13 bases between them. Germline V gives CDR1 LNHDA, CDR2 SQIVND (reference sequence). This CDR3 has 14 amino acids.

A word on this clone: Distinct nucleotide sequences in the sample also encode this CDR3. V is TRBV5-1 and J is TRBJ2-1; the match to TRBD2 covers 12 bases. After removal of 4 bases from V and 4 bases from J, the junction contained 3 bases not matched to a gene. The CDR3 consists of 15 residues. Germline CDR1 SGHRS, CDR2 YFSETQ. The CDR3 region has the DNA TGCGCCAGCAGCCATGGACTAGCGGGGTACAATGAGCAGTTCTTC. This sequence encodes CASSHGLAGYNEQFF. The variable domain in full, with the rest retrieved from reference TRBV5-1 and TRBJ2-1, is KAGVTQTPRYLIKTRGQQVTLSCSPISGHRSVSWYQQTPGQGLQFLFEYFSETQRNKGNFPGRFSGRQFSNSRSEMNVSTLELGDSALYLCASSHGLAGYNEQFFGPGTRLTVL.

The rearrangement joins TRBV2 to TRBJ2-1; the D gene is possibly TRBD1 (7 bases). The ends were cut back, 8 bases at V and 8 bases at J, with 16 bases in the middle. From germline, CDR1 is SNHLY and CDR2 FYNNEI. This CDR3 comprises 13 residues. The DNA of the CDR3 is TGTGCCAGCTATTCGACAGGGAGGTATGAGCAGTTCTTC. This translates into CASYSTGRYEQFF.

This chain links TRBV7-9 with TRBJ2-1, with 11 bases fitting TRBD2. The CDR3 loop spans 17 amino acids. The germline V gene encodes CDR1 SEHNR and CDR2 FQNEAQ (reference sequence). V trimming: 6 bases; J trimming: 4 bases; junction bases outside the gene matches: 11. The CDR3 region is CASSPVTSGSFYNEQFF. Written as DNA, the CDR3 is TGTGCCAGCAGTCCGGTCACTAGCGGGAGTTTTTACAATGAGCAGTTCTTC.

The V and J genes are TRBV28 and TRBJ1-1; no clear D gene. This CDR3 contains 11 residues. V was shortened by 6 bases and J by 3 bases, with 5 bases between the two germline ends. Germline V gene data show CDR1 as MDHEN and CDR2 as SYDVKM. CDR3 sequence: CASRTYTEAFF. CDR3 DNA: TGTGCCAGCAGAACTTACACTGAAGCTTTCTTT.

The chain combines TRBV6-4 with TRBJ1-1; the D is unclear. Germline V gene sequence: CDR1 MRHNA, CDR2 SNTAGT. V shed 8 bases and J shed 0 bases, with 22 bases lying between them. The CDR3 is 17 amino acids. The CDR3 DNA is TGTGCCAGCTCCCTTCCCTGGAGAAAAAGTTTGAACACTGAAGCTTTCTTT. Encoded protein: CASSLPWRKSLNTEAFF.

This clone was observed a few times. The genes are TRBV28 and TRBJ1-2; 8 bases align to TRBD1. The CDR3 contains 13 residues. Trimming took 6 bases from V and 7 from J; bases not matched to a gene: 7. The germline gives CDR1 MDHEN, CDR2 SYDVKM. Here the CDR3 reads CASSRTGLGGYTF. The CDR3 DNA reads as TGTGCCAGCAGCCGGACAGGGTTAGGTGGCTACACCTTC.